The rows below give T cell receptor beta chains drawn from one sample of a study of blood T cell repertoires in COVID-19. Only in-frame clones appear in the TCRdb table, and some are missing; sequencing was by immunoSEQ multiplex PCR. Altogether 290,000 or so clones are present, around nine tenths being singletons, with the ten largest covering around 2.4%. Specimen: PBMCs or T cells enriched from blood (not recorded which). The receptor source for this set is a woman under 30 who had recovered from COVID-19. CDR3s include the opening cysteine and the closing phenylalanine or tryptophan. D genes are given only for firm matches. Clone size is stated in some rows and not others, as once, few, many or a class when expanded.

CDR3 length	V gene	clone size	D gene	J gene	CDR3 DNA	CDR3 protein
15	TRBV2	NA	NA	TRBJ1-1	TGTGCCAGTGACTTTACAGGGTCGGTGGGCACTGAAGCTTTCTTT	CASDFTGSVGTEAFF
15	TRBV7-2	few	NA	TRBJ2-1	TGTGCCAGCAGCTCCACCGGGACTCGAGGCAATGAGCAGTTCTTC	CASSSTGTRGNEQFF
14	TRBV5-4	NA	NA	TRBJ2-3	TGTGCCAGCAGCATAGGGGCCTTCACAGATACGCAGTATTTT	CASSIGAFTDTQYF
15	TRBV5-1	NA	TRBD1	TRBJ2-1	TGCGCCAGCAGCGCTGCACAGGGGAGCAACAATGAGCAGTTCTTC	CASSAAQGSNNEQFF
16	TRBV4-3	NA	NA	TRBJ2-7	TGCGCCAGCAGCCAAGGTGCGGGCAGCGTCTCCTACGAGCAGTACTTC	CASSQGAGSVSYEQYF
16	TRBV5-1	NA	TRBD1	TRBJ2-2	TGCGCCAGCAGCGAAAGGACAGGGGGCGGTGACGGGGAGCTGTTTTTT	CASSERTGGGDGELFF
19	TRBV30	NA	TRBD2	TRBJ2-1	TGTGCCTGGAGTGTAGGTCTGCTAGCGGAGGGGTGGGGACCCAATGAGCAGTTCTTC	CAWSVGLLAEGWGPNEQFF
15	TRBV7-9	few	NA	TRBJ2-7	TGTGCCAGCAGCCCCGTGGGGGGGCCTTCCTACGAGCAGTACTTC	CASSPVGGPSYEQYF
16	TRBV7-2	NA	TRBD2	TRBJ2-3	TGTGCCAGCAGCGCCCGTAGCGGGTTCTCCACAGATACGCAGTATTTT	CASSARSGFSTDTQYF
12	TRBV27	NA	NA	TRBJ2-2	TGTGCCAGCAGTTTAATCGCCGGGGAGCTGTTTTTT	CASSLIAGELFF
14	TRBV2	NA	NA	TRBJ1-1	TGTGCCAGCAGTGACTTGTTCAGGGCCAATGAAGCTTTCTTT	CASSDLFRANEAFF
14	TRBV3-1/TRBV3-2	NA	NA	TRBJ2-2	TGTGCCAGCAGCCCCCCTACGAACACCGGGGAGCTGTTTTTT	CASSPPTNTGELFF
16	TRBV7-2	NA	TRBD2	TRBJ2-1	TGTGCCAGCAGTGCAGGGCCTAGCGGGGGGCCCGGTGAGCAGTTCTTC	CASSAGPSGGPGEQFF
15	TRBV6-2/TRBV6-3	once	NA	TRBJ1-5	TGTGCCAGCAGTAACAGGGTGAGAAGCAATCAGCCCCAGCATTTT	CASSNRVRSNQPQHF
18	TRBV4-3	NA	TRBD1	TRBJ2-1	TGCGCCAGCAGCGAGTCAATGCCCGGACAGGGGGCTTACAATGAGCAGTTCTTC	CASSESMPGQGAYNEQFF
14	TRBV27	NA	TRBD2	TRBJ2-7	TGTGCCAGCCGGGGGAGCGGGAGCGCCTACGAGCAGTACTTC	CASRGSGSAYEQYF
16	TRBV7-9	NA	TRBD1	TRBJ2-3	TGTGCCAGCATCCGATCGGGACAGGGGAACGGAGATACGCAGTATTTT	CASIRSGQGNGDTQYF
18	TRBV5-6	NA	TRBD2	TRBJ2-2	TGTGCCAGCAGCTTGGGGCTAGCGGGAGTAGGGGTCCCCGGGGAGCTGTTTTTT	CASSLGLAGVGVPGELFF
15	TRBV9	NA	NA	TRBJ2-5	TGTGCCAGCAGCGTAGGGGCGGGCGCCCAAGAGACCCAGTACTTC	CASSVGAGAQETQYF
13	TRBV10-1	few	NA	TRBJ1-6	TGCGCCACCTCCTCGGGGGACAATTCACCCCTCCACTTT	CATSSGDNSPLHF
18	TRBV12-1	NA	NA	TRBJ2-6	TGTGCCAGCAGCTTCCAGGGACATGAGTCCTCCGGGGCCAACGTCCTGACTTTC	CASSFQGHESSGANVLTF
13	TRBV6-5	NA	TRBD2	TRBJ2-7	TGTGCCAGCACCCCTAGCGGGGCCTACGAGCAGTACTTC	CASTPSGAYEQYF